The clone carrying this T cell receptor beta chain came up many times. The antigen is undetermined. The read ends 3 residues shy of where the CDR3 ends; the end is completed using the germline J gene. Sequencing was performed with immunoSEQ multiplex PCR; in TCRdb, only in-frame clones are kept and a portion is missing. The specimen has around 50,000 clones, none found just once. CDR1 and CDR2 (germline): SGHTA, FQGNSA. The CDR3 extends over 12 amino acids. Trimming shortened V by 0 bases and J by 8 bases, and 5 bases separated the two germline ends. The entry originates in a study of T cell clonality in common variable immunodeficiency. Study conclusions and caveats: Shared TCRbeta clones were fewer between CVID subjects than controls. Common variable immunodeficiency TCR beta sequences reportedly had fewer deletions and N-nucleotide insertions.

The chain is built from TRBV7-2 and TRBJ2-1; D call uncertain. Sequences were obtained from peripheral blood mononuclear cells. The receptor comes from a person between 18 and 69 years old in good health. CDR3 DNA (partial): TGTGCCAGCAGCTTAGCTCGGTATGAG. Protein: CASSLARYE. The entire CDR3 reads CASSLARYEQFF. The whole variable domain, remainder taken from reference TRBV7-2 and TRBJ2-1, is GAGVSQSPSNKVTEKGKDVELRCDPISGHTALYWYRQSLGQGLEFLIYFQGNSAPDKSGLPSDRFSAERTGGSVSTLTIQRTQQEDSAVYLCASSLARYEQFFGPGTRLTVL.